The next 17 T cell receptor beta chains were all read from a single sample in a study of shared clonotypes between healthy human individuals. Sequencing was performed with immunoSEQ multiplex PCR; in TCRdb, only in-frame clones are kept and a portion is missing. The table has roughly 2.5 million clones, over 85% seen once. Sample: naive CD4+ T cells sorted from blood. The sample's subset: CD45RA+ positively selected. Receptors originate from a man between 18 and 35 years old in good health.

The rearrangement uses TRBV7-9 and TRBJ2-5; 14 bases fit TRBD2. V trimming: 5 bases; J trimming: 0 bases; junction bases outside the gene matches: 11. The CDR3 runs 19 residues. Per germline, CDR1 SEHNR and CDR2 FQNEAQ (reference sequence). CDR3 region: CASSPRTSGGRRYQETQYF. In nucleotides, the CDR3 is TGTGCCAGCAGCCCCCGGACTAGCGGGGGGCGGAGGTACCAAGAGACCCAGTACTTC. Filled out from reference TRBV7-9 and TRBJ2-5, the complete variable domain reads DTGVSQNPRHKITKRGQNVTFRCDPISEHNRLYWYRQTLGQGPEFLTYFQNEAQLEKSRLLSDRFSAERPKGSFSTLEIQRTEQGDSAMYLCASSPRTSGGRRYQETQYFGPGTRLLVL.

The chain uses TRBV19 and TRBJ1-6; 7 positions agree with TRBD1. The CDR3 covers 14 residues. The germline gives CDR1 LNHDA, CDR2 SQIVND (reference sequence). Germline trimming cut 9 bases from V and 4 bases from J; bases unmatched to any gene: 6. CDR3 protein: CASGGGQYNSPLHF. CDR3 coding DNA: TGTGCCAGCGGGGGGGGACAGTATAATTCACCCCTCCACTTT.

This clone was found once. The chain combines TRBV6-5 with TRBJ2-7; D might be TRBD1 (6 bases). The V and J ends lost 8 bases and 6 bases respectively, with 20 bases between them. The CDR3 has 14 amino acids. CDR1 and CDR2 (germline): MNHEY, SVGAGI. The CDR3 DNA follows: TGTGCCAGCCGATACAGGGAGAGTTCAGGCGAGCAGTACTTC. Translated, it gives CASRYRESSGEQYF.

The chain has TRBV27 and TRBJ1-2; TRBD1 aligns across 9 bases. Per germline, CDR1 MNHEY and CDR2 SMNVEV (reference sequence). CDR3 size: 15 residues. The V segment lost 3 bases and the J segment 7 bases; nucleotides outside the gene matches: 9. The CDR3 bases are TGTGCCAGCAGTTTCTTTACAGGGGGCTTTAGTGGCTACACCTTC. Its translation: CASSFFTGGFSGYTF.

A word on this clone: This sample includes further DNA sequences coding for the same CDR3. The CDR3 here is CAWEAGANVLTF. The CDR3 DNA reads TGTGCCTGGGAGGCTGGGGCCAACGTCCTGACTTTC. The chain joins TRBV30 to TRBJ2-6, with D unresolved. This CDR3 spans 12 amino acids. CDR1 is GTSNPN, CDR2 SVGIG, per germline (reference sequence). V was shortened by 5 bases and J by 2 bases, with 4 bases between the two germline ends.

The rearrangement uses TRBV5-4 and TRBJ2-6; no definite D call. Germline V CDR1 and CDR2: SGHNT, YYREEE (reference sequence). The V end lost 0 bases, the J end lost 0 bases, and 4 bases lay between the germline ends. CDR3 length equals 15 residues. Written as DNA, the CDR3 is TGTGCCAGCAGCTTGGCTGCCTCTGGGGCCAACGTCCTGACTTTC. This encodes CASSLAASGANVLTF.

The chain carries TRBV25-1 and TRBJ2-5, with a weak D call TRBD2 (5 bases). V was shortened by 3 bases and J by 2 bases, with 16 bases between the two germline ends. Germline CDR1 is MGHDK and CDR2 is SYGVNS. This CDR3 has 16 amino acids. The CDR3 sequence: CASSDPDRRGQETQYF. The CDR3 DNA is TGTGCCAGCAGTGATCCCGATCGACGGGGACAAGAGACCCAGTACTTC.

The count of this clone is one. The V call is TRBV4-1, the J call TRBJ2-3; D ambiguous. Trimming cost V 11 bases and J 0 bases, with 12 bases left between them. The CDR3 runs to 13 residues. Per the germline V gene, CDR1 is MGHRA and CDR2 is YSYEKL. The CDR3 sequence: CAVGKSSTDTQYF. CDR3 sequence (DNA): TGCGCCGTAGGGAAGTCTAGCACAGATACGCAGTATTTT.

As concerns this clone: Other DNA sequences in this specimen translate into the identical CDR3. This chain uses TRBV5-1 with TRBJ2-5; 9 bases align to TRBD2. CDR1 is SGHRS, CDR2 YFSETQ, per germline. This CDR3 is 15 amino acids long. With 4 bases clipped from V and 2 bases from J, the junction kept 6 bases outside the gene matches. CDR3 sequence reads: CASSLVTSGQETQYF. The CDR3 DNA is TGCGCCAGCAGCCTAGTGACTAGCGGACAAGAGACCCAGTACTTC.

The chain combines TRBV7-2 with TRBJ1-5; TRBD1 aligns across 9 bases. This CDR3 is 15 amino acids long. Germline trimming cut 6 bases from V and 3 bases from J; bases unmatched to any gene: 6. CDR1 is SGHTA, CDR2 FQGNSA, per germline. CDR3 in DNA: TGTGCCAGCAGTTTGGACAGGGGAGACAATCAGCCCCAGCATTTT. Amino acids: CASSLDRGDNQPQHF.

The rearrangement links TRBV6-1 to TRBJ1-5; D call uncertain. The V gene lost 8 bases and the J gene lost 3 bases, with 11 bases spanning the gap. CDR3 length: 13 residues. CDR1 and CDR2 (germline): MNHNS, SASEGT. The DNA for the CDR3 is TGTGCCAGCCTCGGCCCCCTCAATCAGCCCCAGCATTTT. Translated: CASLGPLNQPQHF.

The chain uses TRBV7-9 and TRBJ2-3; 12 bases are shared with TRBD2. The V segment lost 2 bases and the J segment 6 bases; nucleotides outside the gene matches: 6. Germline CDR1 reads SEHNR; CDR2 reads FQNEAQ (reference sequence). The CDR3 has 16 residues. CDR3: CASSLILAGGRDTQYF. For the CDR3, the DNA is TGTGCCAGCAGCTTAATCCTAGCGGGAGGGCGTGATACGCAGTATTTT.

CDR3 region: CASSHGLAGDEQYF. The CDR3 region has the DNA TGTGCCAGCAGCCACGGACTAGCGGGAGACGAGCAGTACTTC. The chain employs TRBV7-9 and TRBJ2-7; 13 positions match TRBD2. V lost 5 bases and J lost 5; bases outside the gene matches: 3. This CDR3 is 14 amino acids long. Germline V CDR1 and CDR2: SEHNR, FQNEAQ (reference sequence).

As concerns this clone: The sample has other DNA sequences that encode this CDR3 too. V and J are TRBV11-3 and TRBJ2-7; tentatively, D is TRBD1 (5 bases). The CDR3 is made up of 14 amino acids. Deletions cut 0 bases from V and 1 base from J, with 7 bases between. Germline V gives CDR1 SGHNT, CDR2 YENEEA. The CDR3 nucleotides are TGTGCCAGCAGCTTAGAAGGGGCTTCCTACGAGCAGTACTTC. Its protein is CASSLEGASYEQYF.

This clone was counted once. V is TRBV5-1 and J is TRBJ2-3; the D gene is possibly TRBD1 (6 bases). The CDR3 has 12 amino acids. V was pared by 5 bases and J by 6 bases, with 10 bases between. CDR1 is SGHRS, CDR2 YFSETQ, per germline. CDR3 sequence reads: CASRLGGDTQYF. The CDR3 region has the DNA TGCGCCAGCAGGCTAGGGGGTGATACGCAGTATTTT.

The genes are TRBV30 and TRBJ1-6; 7 positions match TRBD1. CDR3 size: 19 residues. The germline V gene encodes CDR1 GTSNPN and CDR2 SVGIG (reference sequence). J was trimmed by 4 bases and V by 3 bases; bases with no gene match: 18. CDR3 loop: CAWSPSGTANGGYNSPLHF. Here the CDR3 DNA reads TGTGCCTGGAGCCCCTCCGGGACAGCCAACGGAGGGTATAATTCACCCCTCCACTTT.

The chain couples TRBV5-1 to TRBJ1-1; 8 bases align to TRBD1. Germline V gene lookup returns CDR1 SGHRS and CDR2 YFSETQ. The CDR3 has 15 residues. Trimming removed 4 bases from V and 0 bases from J; junction bases left unmatched: 5. The CDR3 DNA reads TGCGCCAGCAGCAAGGGACAGGAGATGAACACTGAAGCTTTCTTT. It is translated as CASSKGQEMNTEAFF.